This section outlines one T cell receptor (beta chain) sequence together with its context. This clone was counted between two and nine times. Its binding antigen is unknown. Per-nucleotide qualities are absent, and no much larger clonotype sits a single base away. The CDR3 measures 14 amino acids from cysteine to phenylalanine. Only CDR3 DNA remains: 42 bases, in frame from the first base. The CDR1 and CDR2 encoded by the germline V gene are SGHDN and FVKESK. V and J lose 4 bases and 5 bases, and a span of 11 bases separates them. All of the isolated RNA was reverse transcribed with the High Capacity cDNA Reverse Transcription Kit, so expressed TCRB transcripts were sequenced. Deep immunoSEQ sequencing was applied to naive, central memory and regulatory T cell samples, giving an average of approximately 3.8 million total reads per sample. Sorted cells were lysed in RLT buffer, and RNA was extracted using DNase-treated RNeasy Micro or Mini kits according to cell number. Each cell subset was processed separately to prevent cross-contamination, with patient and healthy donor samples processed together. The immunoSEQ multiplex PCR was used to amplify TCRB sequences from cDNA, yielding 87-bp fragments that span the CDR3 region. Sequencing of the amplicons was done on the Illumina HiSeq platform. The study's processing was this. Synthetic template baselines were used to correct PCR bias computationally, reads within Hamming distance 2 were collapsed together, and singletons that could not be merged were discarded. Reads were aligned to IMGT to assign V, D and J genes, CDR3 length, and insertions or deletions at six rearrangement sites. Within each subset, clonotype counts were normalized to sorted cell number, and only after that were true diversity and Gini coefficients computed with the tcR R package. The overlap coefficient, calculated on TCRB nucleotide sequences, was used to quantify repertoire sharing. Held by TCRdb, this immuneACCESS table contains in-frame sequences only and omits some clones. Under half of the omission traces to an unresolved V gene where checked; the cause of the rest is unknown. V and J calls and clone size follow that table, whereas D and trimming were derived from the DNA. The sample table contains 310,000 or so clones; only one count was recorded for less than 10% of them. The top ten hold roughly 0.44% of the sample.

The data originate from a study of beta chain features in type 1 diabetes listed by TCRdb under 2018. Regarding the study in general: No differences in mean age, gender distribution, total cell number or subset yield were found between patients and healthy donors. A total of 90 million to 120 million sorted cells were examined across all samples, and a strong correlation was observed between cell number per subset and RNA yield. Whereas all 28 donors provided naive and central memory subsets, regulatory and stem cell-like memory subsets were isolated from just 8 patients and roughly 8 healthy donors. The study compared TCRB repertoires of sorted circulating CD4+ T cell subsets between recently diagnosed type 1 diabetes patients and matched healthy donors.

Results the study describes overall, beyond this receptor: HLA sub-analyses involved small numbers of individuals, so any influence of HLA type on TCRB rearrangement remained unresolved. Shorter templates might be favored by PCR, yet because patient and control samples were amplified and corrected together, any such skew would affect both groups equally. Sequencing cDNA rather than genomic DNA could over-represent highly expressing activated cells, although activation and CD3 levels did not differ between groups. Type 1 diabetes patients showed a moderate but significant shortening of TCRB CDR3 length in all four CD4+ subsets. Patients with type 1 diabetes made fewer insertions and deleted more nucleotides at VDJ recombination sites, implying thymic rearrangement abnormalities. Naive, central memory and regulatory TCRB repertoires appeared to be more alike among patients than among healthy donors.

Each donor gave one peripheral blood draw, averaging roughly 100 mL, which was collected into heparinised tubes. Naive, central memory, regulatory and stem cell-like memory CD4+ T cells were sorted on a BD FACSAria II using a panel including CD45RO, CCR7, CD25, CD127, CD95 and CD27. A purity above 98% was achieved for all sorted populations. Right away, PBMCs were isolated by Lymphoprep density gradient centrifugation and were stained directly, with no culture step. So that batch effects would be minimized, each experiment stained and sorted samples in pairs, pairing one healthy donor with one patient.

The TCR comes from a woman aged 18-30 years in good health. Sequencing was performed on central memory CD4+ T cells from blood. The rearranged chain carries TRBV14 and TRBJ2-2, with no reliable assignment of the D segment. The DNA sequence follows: TGTGCCAGCAGCCCCCAGACCTTAACCGGGGAGCTGTTTTTT. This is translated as CASSPQTLTGELFF. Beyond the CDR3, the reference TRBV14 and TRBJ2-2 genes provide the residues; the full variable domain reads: EAGVTQFPSHSVIEKGQTVTLRCDPISGHDNLYWYRRVMGKEIKFLLHFVKESKQDESGMPNNRFLAERTGGTYSTLKVQPAELEDSGVYFCASSPQTLTGELFFGEGSRLTVL.